This TCR beta chain emerged from a study of neoadjuvant anti-PD-1 for oral cavity cancer. At the level of the study: Before surgery, most patients got three to four biweekly 3 mg/kg nivolumab doses.

A word on this clone: Its matching antigen is unknown.

The repertoire was sequenced with immunoSEQ multiplex PCR; TCRdb's copy has only in-frame clones and lacks some. The table shows several thousand clones, with about 60% occurring only once. The germline V gene encodes CDR1 SGDLS and CDR2 YYNGEE. Trimming pared 3 bases from V and 6 bases from J, leaving 4 bases between. This CDR3 region has 11 residues. General study results and limits: Expansion of preexisting intratumoral clones was suggested to aid response. Treg/Th17 ratio rose with pretreatment blood and fell with post-treatment tumor TCRbeta clonality.

Material: tumor tissue, obtained before nivolumab (anti-PD-1) treatment. The sequence was obtained from a person between 35 and 79 years old with oral cavity squamous cell carcinoma. The chain carries TRBV9 and TRBJ2-1; no clear D. The CDR3 loop is CASSGPNEQFF. DNA of the CDR3: TGTGCCAGCAGCGGGCCCAATGAGCAGTTCTTC. The complete variable domain, with remaining parts taken from reference TRBV9 and TRBJ2-1, reads DSGVTQTPKHLITATGQRVTLRCSPRSGDLSVYWYQQSLDQGLQFLIQYYNGEERAKGNILERFSAQQFPDLHSELNLSSLELGDSALYFCASSGPNEQFFGPGTRLTVL.